A single sample gave rise to the 3 T cell receptor beta chains below, sequenced in a study of CD8 T cells in Susac syndrome. RNA amounts of about 0.5 to 1 ug underwent reverse transcription with random hexamers. MiXCR, run by TCRdb on the immunoSEQ multiplex PCR reads, gives a single entry per CDR3 protein. This table has about 140,000 distinct CDR3 sequences, 85% to 95% appearing once. Sequencing was carried out using CD4+ T cells from PBMCs. Receptors originate from a human donor with multiple sclerosis.

The chain has TRBV3-1 and TRBJ2-3; tentatively, D is TRBD1 or TRBD2 (5 bases each). V dropped 0 bases and J dropped 1 base, with 26 bases sitting between them. In germline, CDR1 is LGHDT, CDR2 YNNKEL (reference sequence). The CDR3 has 21 amino acids. As DNA, the CDR3 is TGTGCCAGCAGCCAAGATCGGGGCCGAGGATTGCATTCGGCTGGCACAGATACGCAGTATTTT. The encoded protein is CASSQDRGRGLHSAGTDTQYF.

The CDR3 DNA is TGCGCCAGCAGCCAAGGACAGGGCGGCCAGCCCCAGCATTTT. As protein: CASSQGQGGQPQHF. The chain recombines TRBV4-3 with TRBJ1-5; TRBD1 agrees at 7 bases. Germline V gives CDR1 LGHNA, CDR2 YSLEER. V was clipped by 1 base and J by 7 bases; unmatched bases: 4. CDR3 length equals 14 residues.

V gene TRBV7-6 combines with J gene TRBJ1-2; 8 bases are shared with TRBD1. The germline CDR1 and CDR2 sequences are SGHVS and FNYEAQ. V was clipped by 7 bases and J by 8 bases; unmatched bases: 12. The CDR3 totals 14 residues. DNA for the CDR3: TGTGCCAGCACCCGCGATCCCACAGGGGGAGGCTACACCTTC. Translating it yields CASTRDPTGGGYTF.